Sequencing of this T cell receptor beta chain was carried out in a study of T cell repertoires in cytomegalovirus infection. Study-wide context: Signatures in public TCR beta sequences pointed to both CMV infection and matching HLA type.

TCRdb reprocessed the reads via MiXCR and lists one record per CDR3 protein. The sample records around 230,000 distinct CDR3 sequences, about 7% being singletons. This clonotype showed up many times. Its matching antigen is unknown. Overall study findings and caveats: Adding up the frequency of public TCR beta families identified people who carried CMV plus the relevant HLA. HLA-C-restricted TCR beta clonotypes specific for CMV led the ex vivo response.

Sequencing was performed on PBMCs. This receptor was identified in a human donor in good health (CMV status not recorded). Some clones in this sample may be carry-over from other donors' samples.

CDR3 sequence: CSVEEVMNTEAFF. DNA of the CDR3: TGCAGCGTTGAAGAGGTCATGAACACTGAAGCTTTCTTT. The rearrangement uses TRBV29-1 and TRBJ1-1, with D unclear. Germline V CDR1 and CDR2: SQVTM, ANQGSEA. The CDR3 consists of 13 residues. V was trimmed by 0 bases and J by 0 bases, leaving 5 bases between them.